This T cell receptor (beta chain) was identified in a study of T cell responses to AZD1222 COVID-19 vaccine. Study overall: Doses given second, at about 4 or about 12 weeks, were pooled.

The study's findings and limits: Spike-specific TCR breadth and depth rose after two AZD1222 doses. Donors skewed white British and female; clonal diversity was possibly underestimated. Targets within unmutated variant regions were reportedly found for nearly half of spike-specific TCRs.

The length of the CDR3 is 16 residues. J gave up 4 bases and V 6 bases, and 10 bases lay outside the gene matches. Per germline, CDR1 KGHDR and CDR2 SFDVKD. Only in-frame clones appear in the TCRdb table, and some are missing; sequencing was by immunoSEQ multiplex PCR. The sample lists about 130,000 clones, approximately 85% occurring once. This clone was picked up one time. What it binds is unknown. Source: peripheral blood, taken on day 0 of AZD1222 vaccination. The TCR originated in an adult in good health. The chain recombines TRBV24-1 with TRBJ2-1, with TRBD2 matching 8 bases. DNA of the CDR3: TGTGCCACCAGTCCCTTTTCTAGCGGGCTTTACAATGAGCAGTTCTTC. Translated: CATSPFSSGLYNEQFF.